The 26 T cell receptor beta chains below all came from one sample that was sequenced in a study of OX40 agonist ivuxolimab in advanced cancers. Using immunoSEQ multiplex PCR, the repertoire was profiled, and TCRdb retains in-frame clones only, with some absent. Of tens of thousands of clones in the sample, 86% were seen once. Sequences were derived from CD4+ or CD8+ T cells sorted from blood, sampled in a trial of the OX40 agonist ivuxolimab. All receptors come from an adult with an advanced solid tumor such as melanoma, head and neck, liver or kidney cancer.

The chain uses TRBV5-1 and TRBJ1-2; TRBD1 might be the D (6 bases). Per germline, CDR1 SGHRS and CDR2 YFSETQ. The length of the CDR3 is 14 residues. Trimming removed 0 bases from V and 6 bases from J, with 12 bases in between. In DNA, the CDR3 is TGCGCCAGCAGCTTGGGCACAGGGCTAGATGGCTACACCTTC. Amino acid sequence: CASSLGTGLDGYTF.

The chain joins TRBV19 to TRBJ1-1, with D uncertain. This CDR3 comprises 11 residues. Germline CDR1 and CDR2: LNHDA and SQIVND (reference sequence). V lost 3 bases to trimming and J lost 7 bases, with 6 bases between them. In nucleotides, the CDR3 is TGTGCCAGTAGTATCAGATTTGAAGCTTTCTTT. Translating gives CASSIRFEAFF.

This chain links TRBV7-9 with TRBJ1-6, with TRBD1 as a possible D gene (5 bases). Between the trimmed V and J ends, which lost 1 base and 7 bases, there was a span of 11 bases. Germline V gene lookup returns CDR1 SEHNR and CDR2 FQNEAQ (reference sequence). The length of the CDR3 is 15 residues. CDR3 nucleotides: TGTGCCAGCAGCTTAGGCGAATGGGGGAATTCACCCCTCCACTTT. Amino acid sequence: CASSLGEWGNSPLHF. Complete variable domain (other parts from reference TRBV7-9 and TRBJ1-6): DTGVSQNPRHKITKRGQNVTFRCDPISEHNRLYWYRQTLGQGPEFLTYFQNEAQLEKSRLLSDRFSAERPKGSFSTLEIQRTEQGDSAMYLCASSLGEWGNSPLHFGNGTRLTVT.

The gene calls are TRBV7-7 and TRBJ2-3; tentative D call: TRBD1 (6 bases). The CDR3 consists of 16 residues. Between the trimmed V and J ends, which lost 4 bases and 0 bases, there was a span of 14 bases. Germline V lookup: CDR1 SSHAT, CDR2 FNYEAQ (reference sequence). CDR3 bases: TGTGCCAGCAGCTACGGACCGGGACAAAGCACAGATACGCAGTATTTT. Its translation: CASSYGPGQSTDTQYF. Complete variable domain (other parts from reference TRBV7-7 and TRBJ2-3): GAGVSQSPRYKVTKRGQDVTLRCDPISSHATLYWYQQALGQGPEFLTYFNYEAQPDKSGLPSDRFSAERPEGSISTLTIQRTEQRDSAMYRCASSYGPGQSTDTQYFGPGTRLTVL.

This rearrangement joins TRBV4-1 to TRBJ1-2; perhaps TRBD1 as D (5 bases). Germline V gives CDR1 MGHRA, CDR2 YSYEKL. The CDR3 is made up of 18 amino acids. With 2 bases removed from V and 4 bases from J, the gap between germline ends came to 23 bases. The chain's CDR3 is CASSQNPPRRAEGYGYTF. The DNA for the CDR3 is TGCGCCAGCAGCCAAAATCCCCCCCGCAGGGCGGAGGGCTATGGCTACACCTTC.

The chain combines TRBV2 with TRBJ2-5; D is undetermined. Germline CDR1 is SNHLY and CDR2 is FYNNEI. V dropped 6 bases and J dropped 5 bases, with 7 bases sitting between them. The CDR3 extends over 11 amino acids. The CDR3 coding sequence is TGTGCCAGCAGCCCCGGGGAGACCCAGTACTTC. Protein sequence: CASSPGETQYF.

This clone has only one observation. The rearrangement uses TRBV10-2 and TRBJ2-5; D remains ambiguous. Trimming took 2 bases from V and 8 from J, leaving 18 bases between them. This CDR3 has 15 residues. In germline, CDR1 is WSHSY, CDR2 SAAADI. The CDR3: CASSEQALRGGTQYF. The CDR3 DNA reads TGCGCCAGCAGTGAGCAGGCACTTCGTGGTGGTACCCAGTACTTC.

J is TRBJ2-1 and V is TRBV6-1; 9 nucleotides align to TRBD1. The CDR3 has 16 amino acids. CDR1 MNHNS and CDR2 SASEGT come from the germline V gene. The J segment lost 4 bases and the V segment lost 4 bases, leaving 8 bases of the junction unmatched. The CDR3 is CASSGSWGQGYNEQFF. The CDR3 coding sequence is TGTGCCAGCAGTGGATCCTGGGGACAGGGTTACAATGAGCAGTTCTTC.

The chain links TRBV7-2 to TRBJ2-7; 7 nucleotides agree with TRBD1. The CDR3 has 13 amino acids. V was pared by 4 bases and J by 4 bases, with 4 bases of the junction left unmatched. The germline V gene has CDR1 SGHTA and CDR2 FQGNSA. The CDR3 region has the DNA TGTGCCAGCAGCTCCTACAGGGGTTACGAGCAGTACTTC. This sequence encodes CASSSYRGYEQYF.

This clone was detected only a few times. The chain employs TRBV18 and TRBJ2-3; 8 nucleotides line up with TRBD2. Germline values: CDR1 KGHSH, CDR2 LQKENI. The CDR3 is 16 amino acids. J gave up 2 bases and V 6 bases, and 10 bases lay outside the gene matches. The chain's CDR3 is CASSRGRGGTTDTQYF. DNA of the CDR3: TGTGCCAGCTCCCGAGGACGCGGGGGGACCACAGATACGCAGTATTTT.

This clone has only a few counts. The chain uses TRBV7-2 and TRBJ1-3; D not certain. The CDR3 sequence is 15 residues long. In germline, CDR1 is SGHTA, CDR2 FQGNSA. The V and J ends lost 2 bases and 3 bases respectively, with 11 bases between them. The DNA of the CDR3 is TGTGCCAGCAGCTTACGGCAGCTCTTTGGAAACACCATATATTTT. It translates to CASSLRQLFGNTIYF.

In its sample, this clone was seen a few times. The rearrangement joins TRBV29-1 to TRBJ1-4; D is unresolved. V shed 4 bases and J shed 5 bases, with 8 bases lying between them. The CDR3 runs 12 residues. Germline V gives CDR1 SQVTM, CDR2 ANQGSEA. The CDR3 here is CSVGGGNEKLFF. CDR3 nucleotides: TGCAGCGTTGGAGGTGGGAATGAAAAACTGTTTTTT.

The chain links TRBV2 to TRBJ1-1; D remains ambiguous. V gave up 4 bases and J gave up 1 base, with 10 bases separating them. The CDR3 sequence is 14 residues long. CDR1 is SNHLY, CDR2 FYNNEI, per germline. The chain's CDR3 is CASSAAAKNTEAFF. The CDR3 region has the DNA TGTGCCAGCAGTGCGGCAGCCAAGAACACTGAAGCTTTCTTT.

The chain has TRBV25-1 and TRBJ1-1; a weak D match, TRBD1 (6 bases). The CDR3 loop spans 15 amino acids. Per germline, CDR1 MGHDK and CDR2 SYGVNS. V was clipped by 7 bases and J by 0 bases, with 15 bases between them. For the CDR3, the DNA is TGTGCCAGCAAGAAACAGGGCGGGATGAACACTGAAGCTTTCTTT. This translates into CASKKQGGMNTEAFF.

The chain employs TRBV19 and TRBJ1-6; TRBD1 matches 8 bases. From germline, CDR1 is LNHDA and CDR2 SQIVND (reference sequence). The CDR3 is made up of 15 amino acids. With 8 bases clipped from V and 7 bases from J, the junction kept 10 bases outside the gene matches. DNA for the CDR3: TGTGCCAGTTCCGAGGGACAGGCTCTCAATTCACCCCTCCACTTT. It specifies CASSEGQALNSPLHF.

The chain carries TRBV15 and TRBJ1-1; D remains unclear. Trimming removed 1 base at V and 0 bases at J, with 9 bases between. CDR1 LNHNV and CDR2 YYDKDF come from the germline V gene (reference sequence). This CDR3 spans 15 amino acids. The CDR3 region is CATSRVYIMNTEAFF. The CDR3 coding sequence is TGTGCCACCAGCAGAGTATACATAATGAACACTGAAGCTTTCTTT.

The genes are TRBV5-1 and TRBJ2-5; 9 bases fit TRBD1. J gave up 4 bases and V 5 bases, and 6 bases lay outside the gene matches. Germline CDR1 SGHRS, CDR2 YFSETQ. This CDR3 is 14 amino acids long. This chain's CDR3 is CASSAGQGGETQYF. The CDR3 region has the DNA TGCGCCAGCAGTGCGGGACAGGGCGGAGAGACCCAGTACTTC.

This clone rates as medium-sized (0.01 to 0.1%). The J gene is TRBJ1-4, the V gene TRBV10-2, with no clear D. V was cut by 0 bases and J by 0 bases, with 14 bases left in between. The CDR3 is 18 amino acids. CDR1 WSHSY and CDR2 SAAADI come from the germline V gene. The CDR3 is CASSESLARVATNEKLFF. CDR3 coding DNA: TGCGCCAGCAGTGAGTCGTTGGCAAGAGTAGCAACTAATGAAAAACTGTTTTTT.

The chain combines TRBV29-1 with TRBJ2-4; D possibly corresponds to TRBD1 (8 bases). This CDR3 has 18 amino acids. V was trimmed by 0 bases and J by 2 bases, leaving 20 bases between them. CDR1 is SQVTM and CDR2 is ANQGSEA in the germline V gene. Here the CDR3 reads CSVEDPGGRGLSKNIQYF. CDR3 nucleotides: TGCAGCGTTGAAGATCCGGGGGGCAGGGGGCTTTCCAAAAACATTCAGTACTTC.

The V and J genes are TRBV25-1 and TRBJ2-1; TRBD1 aligns across 7 bases. CDR3 length: 12 residues. The ends lost 1 base at V and 14 bases at J; junction bases unmatched: 5. Germline CDR1 reads MGHDK; CDR2 reads SYGVNS. CDR3 residues: CASSEFRQGEFF. The CDR3 region has the DNA TGTGCCAGCAGTGAATTTAGACAGGGTGAGTTCTTC.

The V gene is TRBV4-1, the J gene TRBJ2-5; 9 bases map to TRBD2. Germline CDR1 reads MGHRA; CDR2 reads YSYEKL. CDR3 length: 19 amino acids. The V gene end was trimmed by 0 bases and the J gene end by 1 base; junction bases not matched to a gene: 12. CDR3 amino acids: CASSQDGPRSGGPQETQYF. The DNA for the CDR3 is TGCGCCAGCAGCCAAGATGGCCCCCGAAGCGGGGGGCCCCAAGAGACCCAGTACTTC.

This sequence joins TRBV5-6 and TRBJ1-1; D call uncertain. Trimming took off 3 bases at V and 4 bases at J, with 13 bases between the two ends. Germline loops: CDR1 SGHDT, CDR2 YYEEEE. This CDR3 contains 14 residues. The CDR3 DNA sequence: TGTGCCAGCAGCTATAACCGGGTTAGCACTGAAGCTTTCTTT. Translation: CASSYNRVSTEAFF. Using reference TRBV5-6 and TRBJ1-1 for the parts outside the CDR3, the full variable domain is DAGVTQSPTHLIKTRGQQVTLRCSPKSGHDTVSWYQQALGQGPQFIFQYYEEEERQRGNFPDRFSGHQFPNYSSELNVNALLLGDSALYLCASSYNRVSTEAFFGQGTRLTVV.

V gene TRBV5-1 combines with J gene TRBJ1-5; a weak D match, TRBD1 (5 bases). CDR1 and CDR2 from the germline V gene are SGHRS and YFSETQ. The CDR3 is made up of 13 amino acids. Trimming removed 3 bases from V and 6 bases from J, with 10 bases in between. The CDR3 bases are TGCGCCAGCAGCTGGGATGGGGCTCAGCCCCAGCATTTT. This encodes CASSWDGAQPQHF.

This chain links TRBV11-2 with TRBJ1-1; a possible D gene is TRBD1 (5 bases). The length of the CDR3 is 15 residues. V lost 5 bases, J lost 1 base, and 14 bases lay in between. Germline V lookup: CDR1 SGHAT, CDR2 FQNNGV. The CDR3 DNA is TGTGCCAGCAGCCCGACCGGGGCCCGGAACACTGAAGCTTTCTTT. Translated, it gives CASSPTGARNTEAFF.

The chain has TRBV18 and TRBJ2-1; possibly TRBD1 or TRBD2 for D (5 bases each). This CDR3 contains 14 residues. Germline values: CDR1 KGHSH, CDR2 LQKENI. Trimming removed 3 bases from V and 6 bases from J, with 12 bases in between. CDR3 sequence (DNA): TGTGCCAGCTCACCCCTGGCAGGGACCAATGAGCAGTTCTTC. Its protein is CASSPLAGTNEQFF.

This chain links TRBV5-1 with TRBJ2-1; the D is unclear. V was clipped by 0 bases and J by 0 bases, with 7 bases between them. Per germline, CDR1 SGHRS and CDR2 YFSETQ. The CDR3 is 15 amino acids. CDR3 sequence reads: CASSLVQPSYNEQFF. The CDR3 DNA is TGCGCCAGCAGCTTGGTCCAGCCCTCCTACAATGAGCAGTTCTTC.